This TCR beta chain was identified in a study of cytomegalovirus exposure and HLA in healthy donors. Germline CDR1 and CDR2: SGDLS and YYNGEE. J was trimmed by 2 bases and V by 3 bases; bases with no gene match: 1. This CDR3 has 13 residues. PCR was performed using 60 Vbeta and 13 Jbeta primers. Method: immunoSEQ multiplex PCR; TCRdb's copy keeps in-frame clones and lacks some. The table includes more than 150,000 clones, 65% to 80% detected once. The source of this sequence is a woman aged 25-40 years in good health and CMV-seropositive. The chain couples TRBV9 to TRBJ2-5, with 7 bases that match TRBD1. Sequencing was performed on PBMCs. CDR3: CASSATGQETQYF. In DNA, the CDR3 is TGTGCCAGCAGCGCGACAGGGCAAGAGACCCAGTACTTC.